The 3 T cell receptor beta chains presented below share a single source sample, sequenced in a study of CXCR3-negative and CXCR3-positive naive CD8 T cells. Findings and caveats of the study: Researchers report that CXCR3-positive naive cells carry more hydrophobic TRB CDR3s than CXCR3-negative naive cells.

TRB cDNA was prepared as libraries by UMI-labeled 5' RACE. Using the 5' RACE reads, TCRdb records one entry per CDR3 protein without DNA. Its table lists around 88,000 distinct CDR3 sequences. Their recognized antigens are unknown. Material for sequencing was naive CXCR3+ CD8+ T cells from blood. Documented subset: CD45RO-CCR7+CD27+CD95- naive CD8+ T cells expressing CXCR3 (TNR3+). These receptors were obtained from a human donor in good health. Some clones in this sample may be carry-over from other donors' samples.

This CDR3 is CASSLRDALREQFF. The gene calls are TRBV28 and TRBJ2-1; TCRdb's D call of TRBD1 is untestable without DNA. Looked up from germline, CDR1 is MDHEN and CDR2 is SYDVKM. CDR3 length: 14 amino acids.

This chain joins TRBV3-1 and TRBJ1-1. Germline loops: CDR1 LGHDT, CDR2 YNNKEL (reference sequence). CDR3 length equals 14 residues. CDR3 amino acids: CASSQEVLNTEAFF.

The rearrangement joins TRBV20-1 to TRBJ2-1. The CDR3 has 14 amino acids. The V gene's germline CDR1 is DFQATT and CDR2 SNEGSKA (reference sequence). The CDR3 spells CSARGATPYNEQFF.